This T cell receptor beta chain was profiled in a study of shared clonotypes between healthy human individuals. Study observations and caveats: Generally, naive subsets (rather than memory subsets) showed larger estimated richness.

As concerns this clone: Its antigen is unknown.

Only CD45RO-negative cells positively selected for CCR7 counted as naive CD8 cells, so terminally differentiated effector memory CD45RA+ cells were excluded. Libraries were prepared by immunoSEQ multiplex PCR; TCRdb keeps only in-frame clonotypes and omits some of them. The table shows roughly 2,000,000 clones, with just under 95% occurring only once. Looked up from germline, CDR1 is LNHDA and CDR2 is SQIVND (reference sequence). The CDR3 spans 14 residues. V gave up 5 bases and J gave up 4 bases, with 11 bases separating them. The TCR sequence derives from a young man in good health. The rearrangement links TRBV19 to TRBJ1-4; D is unclear. The specimen was naive CD8+ T cells sorted from blood. This CDR3 is CASSARAYNEKLFF. For the CDR3, the DNA is TGTGCCAGTAGTGCACGGGCGTATAATGAAAAACTGTTTTTT.